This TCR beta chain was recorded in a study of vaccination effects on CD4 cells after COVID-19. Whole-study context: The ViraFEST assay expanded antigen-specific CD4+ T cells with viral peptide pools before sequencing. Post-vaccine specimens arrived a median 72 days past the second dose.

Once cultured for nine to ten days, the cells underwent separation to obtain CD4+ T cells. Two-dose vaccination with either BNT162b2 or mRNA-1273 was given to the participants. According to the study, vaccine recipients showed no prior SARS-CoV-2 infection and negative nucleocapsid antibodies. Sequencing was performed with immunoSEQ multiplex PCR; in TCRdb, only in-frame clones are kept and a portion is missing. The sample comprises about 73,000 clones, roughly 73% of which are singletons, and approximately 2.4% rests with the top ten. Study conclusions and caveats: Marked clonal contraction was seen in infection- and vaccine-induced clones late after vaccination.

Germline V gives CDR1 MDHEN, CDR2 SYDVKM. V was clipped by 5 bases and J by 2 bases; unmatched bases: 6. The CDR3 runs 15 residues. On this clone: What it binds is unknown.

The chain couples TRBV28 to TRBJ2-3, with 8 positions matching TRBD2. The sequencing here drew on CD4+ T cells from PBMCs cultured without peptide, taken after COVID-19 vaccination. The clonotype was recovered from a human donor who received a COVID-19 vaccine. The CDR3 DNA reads TGTGCCAGCAGTCCGCGGGGGGCCCCCACAGATACGCAGTATTTT. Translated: CASSPRGAPTDTQYF.